This is a list of T cell receptor beta chains from one sample in a study of cytomegalovirus exposure and HLA in healthy donors. TCRdb keeps only in-frame clones here, not all; method: immunoSEQ multiplex PCR. In the table there are 92,000 or so clones, 65% of which are singletons. Specimen: PBMCs. These receptors all stem from a woman aged 45-59 years in good health and CMV-seropositive. Both conserved end residues are part of each CDR3. The D gene is left open where the match is weak. Expanded clones are given a class, and other clones once, few, many or no size at all.

clone size: -; V gene: TRBV6-1; D gene: TRBD2; J gene: TRBJ2-1; CDR3 protein: CASSILAGDYNEQFF
clone size: -; V gene: TRBV5-1; D gene: TRBD1; J gene: TRBJ1-2; CDR3 protein: CASSLVRGQSYGYTF
clone size: -; V gene: TRBV27; D gene: TRBD1; J gene: TRBJ2-4; CDR3 protein: CASSSTGVWYF
clone size: -; V gene: TRBV5-1; D gene: TRBD1; J gene: TRBJ1-1; CDR3 protein: CASSFHQGAIGTEAFF
clone size: -; V gene: TRBV7-9; D gene: TRBD1; J gene: TRBJ1-1; CDR3 protein: CASSFSRTGGTEAFF
clone size: -; V gene: TRBV7-2; D gene: -; J gene: TRBJ2-5; CDR3 protein: CASSRTVQETQYF
clone size: -; V gene: TRBV7-9; D gene: -; J gene: TRBJ2-1; CDR3 protein: CASLDRDILYNEQFF
clone size: -; V gene: TRBV28; D gene: -; J gene: TRBJ1-1; CDR3 protein: CASSLEFGQGGNEAFF
clone size: -; V gene: TRBV5-6; D gene: -; J gene: TRBJ1-1; CDR3 protein: CASSQLGDTTLNTEAFF
clone size: few; V gene: TRBV30; D gene: TRBD1; J gene: TRBJ1-1; CDR3 protein: CASSLTGGTEAFF
clone size: -; V gene: TRBV4-2; D gene: -; J gene: TRBJ1-1; CDR3 protein: CASSPIKTENTEAFF
clone size: -; V gene: TRBV7-9; D gene: TRBD1; J gene: TRBJ2-1; CDR3 protein: CASSHPIRQGDEQFF
clone size: -; V gene: TRBV15; D gene: -; J gene: TRBJ1-4; CDR3 protein: CATSRMAGLNEKLFF
clone size: -; V gene: TRBV2; D gene: TRBD1; J gene: TRBJ2-2; CDR3 protein: CASSGQGTGELFF
clone size: -; V gene: TRBV20-1; D gene: -; J gene: TRBJ2-1; CDR3 protein: CSASNNNEQFF
clone size: once; V gene: TRBV9; D gene: TRBD2; J gene: TRBJ2-2; CDR3 protein: CASSVALAGDANTGELFF
clone size: -; V gene: TRBV9; D gene: -; J gene: TRBJ1-6; CDR3 protein: CASSFDSPSSYNSPLHF
clone size: -; V gene: TRBV19; D gene: -; J gene: TRBJ1-1; CDR3 protein: CASSIGRETEAFF
clone size: -; V gene: TRBV10-3; D gene: TRBD2; J gene: TRBJ2-7; CDR3 protein: CAISDRGRGASYEQYF
clone size: -; V gene: TRBV18; D gene: -; J gene: TRBJ1-6; CDR3 protein: CASSPGAGRSPLHF
clone size: -; V gene: TRBV7-9; D gene: TRBD2; J gene: TRBJ2-1; CDR3 protein: CSSSVLAGGPFF
clone size: -; V gene: TRBV29-1; D gene: -; J gene: TRBJ1-2; CDR3 protein: CSDNRGDNYGYTF
clone size: -; V gene: TRBV7-2; D gene: TRBD2; J gene: TRBJ2-2; CDR3 protein: CASSLGLAGGRAGELFF
clone size: few; V gene: TRBV19; D gene: TRBD2; J gene: TRBJ2-3; CDR3 protein: CASSGTSGGARTDTQYF
clone size: -; V gene: TRBV7-8; D gene: -; J gene: TRBJ2-2; CDR3 protein: CASSSPQYGGTGELFF
clone size: -; V gene: TRBV5-4; D gene: -; J gene: TRBJ1-2; CDR3 protein: CASSLDSSYGYTF
clone size: -; V gene: TRBV14; D gene: -; J gene: TRBJ2-1; CDR3 protein: CASSPQLASGYNEQFF
clone size: -; V gene: TRBV6-5; D gene: TRBD2; J gene: TRBJ2-1; CDR3 protein: CASRSGVGNEQFF
clone size: once; V gene: TRBV28; D gene: TRBD2; J gene: TRBJ2-5; CDR3 protein: CASSFRLAGGETQYF
clone size: -; V gene: TRBV7-9; D gene: TRBD1; J gene: TRBJ1-5; CDR3 protein: CASSLDRESQPQHF